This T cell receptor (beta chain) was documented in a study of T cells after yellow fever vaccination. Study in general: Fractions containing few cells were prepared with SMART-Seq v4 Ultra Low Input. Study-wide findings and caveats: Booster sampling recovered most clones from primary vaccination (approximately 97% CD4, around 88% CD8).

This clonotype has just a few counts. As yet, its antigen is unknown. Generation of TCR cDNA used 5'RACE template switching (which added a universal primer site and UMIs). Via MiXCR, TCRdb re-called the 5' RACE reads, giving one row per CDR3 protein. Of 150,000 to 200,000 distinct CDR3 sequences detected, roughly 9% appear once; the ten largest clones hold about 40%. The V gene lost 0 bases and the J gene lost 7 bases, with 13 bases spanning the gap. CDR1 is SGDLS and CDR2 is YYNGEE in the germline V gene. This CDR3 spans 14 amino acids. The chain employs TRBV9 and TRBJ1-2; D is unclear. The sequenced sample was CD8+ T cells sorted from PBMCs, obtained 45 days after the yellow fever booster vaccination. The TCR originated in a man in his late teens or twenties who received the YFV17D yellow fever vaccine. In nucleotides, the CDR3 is TGTGCCAGCAGCGTAGACGTGACGGGTGGTGGCTACACCTTC. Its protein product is CASSVDVTGGGYTF.